This TCR beta chain was sequenced for a study of T-cell reconstitution after alpha-beta-depleted transplantation in children. Unique molecular identifiers were built into the TCRbeta library. One entry per CDR3 protein results from TCRdb running MiXCR on the PCR reads. The sample consists of about 440,000 distinct CDR3 sequences, over 40% of them appearing once. This clonotype was observed a few times. Its target is unknown. Study results and limitations: T-cell counts and diversity at one year post-transplant came mainly from newly produced T cells. About two months after transplant, alpha-beta T cells reportedly came from several hundred expanded graft clones. Day-60 TCRbeta diversity that was high in some patients was derived from surviving recipient T cells and thymic progenitors.

CDR3 length: 17 amino acids. The germline V gene has CDR1 SGHRS and CDR2 YFSETQ. Unmatched junction bases numbered 11, after V lost 2 bases and J lost 6 bases. The origin of this receptor is a girl aged 2-9 years with aplastic anemia, due to receive a stem cell transplant. This rearrangement joins TRBV5-1 to TRBJ2-3, with 11 bases fitting TRBD1. Source: PBMCs, taken before TCRalphabeta/CD19-depleted stem cell transplant. CDR3: CASSFSTDRGRRDTQYF. The CDR3 nucleotides are TGCGCCAGCAGCTTTTCAACGGACAGGGGGCGACGGGATACGCAGTATTTT.